The rows below give T cell receptor beta chains drawn from one sample of a study of blood T cell repertoires in COVID-19. Sequenced by immunoSEQ multiplex PCR; TCRdb stores in-frame clones only, minus some. The profile shows 150,000 or so clones, 87% of them singletons. The specimen sequenced was PBMCs or T cells enriched from blood (not recorded which). The origin of the receptors is a woman between 40 and 50 years old who had been exposed to COVID-19. Each CDR3 is given with its conserved first and last residue.

TRBV5-1	TRBJ1-5	CASSLNYNQPQHF
TRBV29-1	TRBJ2-5	CSVGQGAQETQYF
TRBV11-1	TRBJ1-1	CASSLWGGTGTEAFF
TRBV6-5	TRBJ1-5	CASRSGQFNQPQHF
TRBV9	TRBJ2-1	CASSDQTRDSYNEQFF
TRBV5-1	TRBJ1-2	CASSVGGGYGYTF
TRBV10-2	TRBJ1-2	CASRGGQGTSYGYTF
TRBV6-5	TRBJ1-2	CASTSGDRAVYGYTF
TRBV13	TRBJ2-7	CASSLDRSEQYF
TRBV5-1	TRBJ2-2	CASSPSGSRYTGELFF
TRBV25-1	TRBJ1-1	CASRNRGTEAFF
TRBV29-1	TRBJ1-1	CSVEDGGTRNTEAFF
TRBV19	TRBJ2-3	CASSMRTGDKDTQYF
TRBV7-9	TRBJ1-2	CASSQGIRGYGYTF
TRBV5-5	TRBJ1-1	CASSSQGNTEAFF
TRBV27	TRBJ1-3	CASSTTSSGNTIYF
TRBV7-9	TRBJ2-7	CASSLGTGWGYEQYF
TRBV4-1	TRBJ2-1	CASSQDVALAGLEEQFF
TRBV11-2	TRBJ2-2	CASSLNTGELFF
TRBV5-1	TRBJ2-5	CAKATSGPQETQYF
TRBV6-5	TRBJ2-1	CATHGGDTYNEQFF
TRBV7-2	TRBJ2-7	CASSQQGSSYEQYF
TRBV25-1	TRBJ2-7	CASSEYGGGNEQYF
TRBV10-3	TRBJ1-1	CAISGYEGNTEAFF
TRBV27	TRBJ1-1	CASYNSMNTEAFF
TRBV6-2/TRBV6-3	TRBJ2-2	CASSSWEASANTGELFF
TRBV5-1	TRBJ1-5	CASSLNPVLSNQPQHF
TRBV18	TRBJ1-1	CASSPPDRGPEAFF
TRBV4-3	TRBJ2-1	CASSRGLAGADEQFF
TRBV19	TRBJ2-7	CASSLGQGLWGEQYF
TRBV7-2	TRBJ1-1	CASSYRQGGPEAFF
TRBV18	TRBJ2-7	CASSLGQGDEQYF
TRBV29-1	TRBJ1-1	CSVGGQTEAFF
TRBV11-2	TRBJ2-7	CASSFPGSYEQYF
TRBV27	TRBJ2-5	CASSTPRGGGETQYF
TRBV29-1	TRBJ1-6	CSVDLGGGSPLHF
TRBV7-6	TRBJ1-2	CASSDINPAYGYTF
TRBV2	TRBJ2-1	CASRYPGQGAHEQFF
TRBV9	TRBJ2-1	CASSVGATDNEQFF
TRBV4-2	TRBJ1-4	CASSLPVTVPNEKLFF